The sequence of this T cell receptor (beta chain) was determined in a study of identical twins. Study results and limitations: The authors drew conclusions from cross-sectional statistical analysis rather than following the same donors. Out-of-frame alpha sequences shared between twins exhibited an excess of low generation probability. One should note that invariant MAIT and iNKT cells could partly confound zero-insertion analyses.

Remarks on this clonotype: Its cognate antigen is unknown.

TCRdb itself ran the 5' RACE reads through MiXCR, one entry per CDR3 protein. Of hundreds of thousands of distinct CDR3 sequences detected, roughly 7.5% appear once; the ten largest clones hold about 1.8%. From germline, CDR1 is SQVTM and CDR2 ANQGSEA. The V gene end was trimmed by 2 bases and the J gene end by 5 bases; junction bases not matched to a gene: 8. The CDR3 has 15 amino acids. These same records also appear under a second study, on yellow fever vaccine responses in identical twins.

The source material was memory (CD45RO+) T cells sorted from blood. J is TRBJ2-2 and V is TRBV29-1; 7 bases agree with TRBD1. The receptor's source is a woman under 30 in good health. As DNA, the CDR3 is TGCAGCGTTGAAAGGACAGGTGGGAAAACCGGGGAGCTGTTTTTT. This encodes CSVERTGGKTGELFF.